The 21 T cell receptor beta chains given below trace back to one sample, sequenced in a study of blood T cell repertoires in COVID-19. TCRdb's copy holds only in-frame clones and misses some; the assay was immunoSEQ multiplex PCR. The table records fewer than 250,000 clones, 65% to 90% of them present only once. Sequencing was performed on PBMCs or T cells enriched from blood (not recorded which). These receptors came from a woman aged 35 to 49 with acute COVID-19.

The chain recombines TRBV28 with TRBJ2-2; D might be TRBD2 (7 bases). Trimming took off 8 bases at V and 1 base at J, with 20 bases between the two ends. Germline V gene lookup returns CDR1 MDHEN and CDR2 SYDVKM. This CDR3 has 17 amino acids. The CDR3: CASLGGYGTQNTGELFF. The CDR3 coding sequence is TGTGCCAGCTTGGGGGGGTATGGGACACAGAACACCGGGGAGCTGTTTTTT. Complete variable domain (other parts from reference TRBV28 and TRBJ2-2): DVKVTQSSRYLVKRTGEKVFLECVQDMDHENMFWYRQDPGLGLRLIYFSYDVKMKEKGDIPEGYSVSREKKERFSLILESASTNQTSMYLCASLGGYGTQNTGELFFGEGSRLTVL.

DNA of the CDR3: TGCGCCAGCAGCGAAGGACTAGCGGGAGTCTACGAGCAGTACTTC. As protein: CASSEGLAGVYEQYF. This chain links TRBV4-1 with TRBJ2-7; the match to TRBD2 covers 13 bases. CDR1 is MGHRA and CDR2 is YSYEKL in the germline V gene. V shed 5 bases and J 3 bases; nucleotides not matched to a gene: 4. The CDR3 spans 15 residues.

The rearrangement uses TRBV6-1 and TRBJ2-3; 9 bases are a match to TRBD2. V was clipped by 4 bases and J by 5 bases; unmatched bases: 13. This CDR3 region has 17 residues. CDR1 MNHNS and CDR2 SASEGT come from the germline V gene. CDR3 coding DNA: TGTGCCAGCAGTGGACGGACTAGCGAGATAGGGGTAGATACGCAGTATTTT. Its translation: CASSGRTSEIGVDTQYF.

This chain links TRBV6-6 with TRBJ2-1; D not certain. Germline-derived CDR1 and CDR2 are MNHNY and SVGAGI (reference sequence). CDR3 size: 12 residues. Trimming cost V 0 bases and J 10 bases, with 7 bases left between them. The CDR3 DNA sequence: TGTGCCAGCAGTTACTCCCCCCAGGAGCAGTTCTTC. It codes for CASSYSPQEQFF.

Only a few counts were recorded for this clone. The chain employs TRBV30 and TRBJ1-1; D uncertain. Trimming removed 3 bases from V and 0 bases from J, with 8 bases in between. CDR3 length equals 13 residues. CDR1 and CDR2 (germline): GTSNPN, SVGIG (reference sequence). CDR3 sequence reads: CAWRQTMNTEAFF. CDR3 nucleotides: TGTGCCTGGAGACAGACCATGAACACTGAAGCTTTCTTT.

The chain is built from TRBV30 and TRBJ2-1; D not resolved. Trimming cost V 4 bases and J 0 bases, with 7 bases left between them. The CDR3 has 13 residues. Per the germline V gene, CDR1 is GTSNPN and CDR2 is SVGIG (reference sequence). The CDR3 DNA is TGTGCCTGGACATATAGCTCCTACAATGAGCAGTTCTTC. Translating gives CAWTYSSYNEQFF.

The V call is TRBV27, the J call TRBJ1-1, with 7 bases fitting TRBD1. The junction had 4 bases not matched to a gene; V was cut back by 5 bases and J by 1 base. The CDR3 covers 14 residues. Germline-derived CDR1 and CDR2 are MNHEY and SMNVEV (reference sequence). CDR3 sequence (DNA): TGTGCCAGCAGTCACAGGGGAGGGAACACTGAAGCTTTCTTT. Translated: CASSHRGGNTEAFF.

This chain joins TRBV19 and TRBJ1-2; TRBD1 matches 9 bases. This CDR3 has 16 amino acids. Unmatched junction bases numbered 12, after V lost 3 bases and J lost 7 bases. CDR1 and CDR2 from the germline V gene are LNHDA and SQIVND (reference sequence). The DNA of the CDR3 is TGTGCCAGTAGTATTTCACTGACAGGGGGGCGCAGTGGCTACACCTTC. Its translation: CASSISLTGGRSGYTF. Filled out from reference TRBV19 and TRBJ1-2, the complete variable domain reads DGGITQSPKYLFRKEGQNVTLSCEQNLNHDAMYWYRQDPGQGLRLIYYSQIVNDFQKGDIAEGYSVSREKKESFPLTVTSAQKNPTAFYLCASSISLTGGRSGYTFGSGTRLTVV.

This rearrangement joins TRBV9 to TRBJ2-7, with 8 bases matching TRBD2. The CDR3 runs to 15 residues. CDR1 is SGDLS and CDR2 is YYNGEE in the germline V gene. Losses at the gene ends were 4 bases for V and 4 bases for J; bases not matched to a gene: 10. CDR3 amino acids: CASSPGSGSSYEQYF. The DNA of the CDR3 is TGTGCCAGCAGCCCCGGGAGCGGGAGTTCTTACGAGCAGTACTTC.

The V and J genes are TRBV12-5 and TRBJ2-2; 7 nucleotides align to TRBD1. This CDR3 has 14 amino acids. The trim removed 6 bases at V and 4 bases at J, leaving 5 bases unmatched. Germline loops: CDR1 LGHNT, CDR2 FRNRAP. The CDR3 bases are TGTGCTAGTGGCCCGGGACAGATCACCGGGGAGCTGTTTTTT. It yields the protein CASGPGQITGELFF.

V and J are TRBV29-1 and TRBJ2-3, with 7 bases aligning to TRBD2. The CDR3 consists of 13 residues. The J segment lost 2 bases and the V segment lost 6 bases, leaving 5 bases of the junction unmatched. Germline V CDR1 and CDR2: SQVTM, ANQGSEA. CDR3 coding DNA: TGCAGCGTGCTCCGGGACTACACAGATACGCAGTATTTT. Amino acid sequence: CSVLRDYTDTQYF.

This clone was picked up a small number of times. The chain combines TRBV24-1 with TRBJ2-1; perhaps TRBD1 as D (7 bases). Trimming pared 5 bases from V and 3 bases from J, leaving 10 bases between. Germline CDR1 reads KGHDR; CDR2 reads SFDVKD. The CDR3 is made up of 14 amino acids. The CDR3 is CATSAGGSYNEQFF. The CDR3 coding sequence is TGTGCCACCAGTGCAGGGGGGAGCTACAATGAGCAGTTCTTC.

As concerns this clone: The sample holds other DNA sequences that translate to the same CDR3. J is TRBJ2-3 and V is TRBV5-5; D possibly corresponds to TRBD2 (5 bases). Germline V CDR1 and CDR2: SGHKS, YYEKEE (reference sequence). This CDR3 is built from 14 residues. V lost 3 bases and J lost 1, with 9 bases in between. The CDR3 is CASSSRTGTDTQYF. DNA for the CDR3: TGTGCCAGCAGCTCCCGGACTGGCACAGATACGCAGTATTTT.

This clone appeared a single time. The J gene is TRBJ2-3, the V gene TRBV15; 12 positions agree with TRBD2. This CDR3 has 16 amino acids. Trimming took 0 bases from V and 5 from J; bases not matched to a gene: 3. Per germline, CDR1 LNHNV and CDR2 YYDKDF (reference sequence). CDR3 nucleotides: TGTGCCACCAGCAGAGATTCTAGCGGGAGGGTAGATACGCAGTATTTT. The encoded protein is CATSRDSSGRVDTQYF. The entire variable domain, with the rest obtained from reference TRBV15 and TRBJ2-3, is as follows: DAMVIQNPRYQVTQFGKPVTLSCSQTLNHNVMYWYQQKSSQAPKLLFHYYDKDFNNEADTPDNFQSRRPNTSFCFLDIRSPGLGDTAMYLCATSRDSSGRVDTQYFGPGTRLTVL.

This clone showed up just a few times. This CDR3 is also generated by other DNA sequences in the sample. CDR3 DNA: TGTGCCAGCAGCTTTACTAGCGGCCCCTACAATGAGCAGTTCTTC. Protein product: CASSFTSGPYNEQFF. This chain uses TRBV7-7 with TRBJ2-1; TRBD2 aligns across 8 bases. Germline V lookup: CDR1 SSHAT, CDR2 FNYEAQ (reference sequence). This CDR3 region has 15 residues. V shed 3 bases and J 2 bases; nucleotides not matched to a gene: 3.

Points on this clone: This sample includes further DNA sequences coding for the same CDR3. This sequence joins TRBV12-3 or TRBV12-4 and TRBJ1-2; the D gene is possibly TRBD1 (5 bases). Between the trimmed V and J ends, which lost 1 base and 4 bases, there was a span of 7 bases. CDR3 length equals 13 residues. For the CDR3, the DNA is TGTGCCAGCAGTTTAGGGGGCAGCTATGGCTACACCTTC. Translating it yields CASSLGGSYGYTF.

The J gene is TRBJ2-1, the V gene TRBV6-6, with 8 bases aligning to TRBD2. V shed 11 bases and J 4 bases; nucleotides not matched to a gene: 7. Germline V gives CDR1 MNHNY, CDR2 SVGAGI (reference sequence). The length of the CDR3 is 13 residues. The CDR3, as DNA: TGTGCCGCGGGGGGTGGCGGTTACAATGAGCAGTTCTTC. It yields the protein CAAGGGGYNEQFF.

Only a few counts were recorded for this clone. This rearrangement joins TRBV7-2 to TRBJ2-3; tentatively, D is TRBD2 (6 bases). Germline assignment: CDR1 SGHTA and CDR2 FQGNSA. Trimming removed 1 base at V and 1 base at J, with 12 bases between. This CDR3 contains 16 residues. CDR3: CASSLVLASGTDTQYF. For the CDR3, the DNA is TGTGCCAGCAGCTTAGTATTGGCTAGCGGCACAGATACGCAGTATTTT.

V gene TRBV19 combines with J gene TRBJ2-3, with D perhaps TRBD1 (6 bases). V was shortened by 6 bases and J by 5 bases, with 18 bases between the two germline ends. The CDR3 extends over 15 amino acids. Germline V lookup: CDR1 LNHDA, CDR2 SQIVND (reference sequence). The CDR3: CASSLWARGIDTQYF. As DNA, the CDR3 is TGTGCCAGTAGCCTGTGGGCCAGGGGAATAGATACGCAGTATTTT.

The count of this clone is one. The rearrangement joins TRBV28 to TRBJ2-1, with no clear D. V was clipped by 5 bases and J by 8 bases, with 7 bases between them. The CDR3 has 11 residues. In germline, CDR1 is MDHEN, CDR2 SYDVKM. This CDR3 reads CASSPRDEQFF. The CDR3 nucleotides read TGTGCCAGCAGTCCGCGTGATGAGCAGTTCTTC.

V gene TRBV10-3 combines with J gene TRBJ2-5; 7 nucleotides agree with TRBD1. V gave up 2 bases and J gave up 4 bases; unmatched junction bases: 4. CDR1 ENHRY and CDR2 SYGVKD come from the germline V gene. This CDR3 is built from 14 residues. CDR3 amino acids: CAISEVAGGETQYF. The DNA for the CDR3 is TGTGCCATCAGTGAGGTTGCAGGGGGAGAGACCCAGTACTTC.